This T cell receptor beta chain was documented in a study of OX40 agonist ivuxolimab in advanced cancers. About the research overall: Hepatocellular carcinoma, melanoma, renal cell or head and neck cancer was diagnosed in the dose-escalation patients. Study observations and caveats: Circulating CD4+ and CD8+ T cells showed clonal expansion by week 6 at 0.1 to 3.0 mg/kg.

Clones were sequenced by immunoSEQ multiplex PCR, and TCRdb holds only the in-frame ones, with some missing. Among some 37,000 clones listed, roughly 80% were seen once. Trimming took off 8 bases at V and 1 base at J, with 14 bases between the two ends. This CDR3 spans 14 amino acids. Germline assignment: CDR1 MNHNS and CDR2 SASEGT. Blood got drawn at baseline, again on cycle 4 day 1, and then on cycle 7 day 1. Concerning this clone itself: The antigen is unknown.

This receptor was obtained from an adult with an advanced solid tumor such as melanoma, head and neck, liver or kidney cancer. The chain recombines TRBV6-1 with TRBJ2-5; tentative D call: TRBD2 (6 bases). This specimen was CD4+ or CD8+ T cells sorted from blood, taken in a trial of the OX40 agonist ivuxolimab. Here the CDR3 DNA reads TGTGCCAGCGGTGGGAGGCCCTCCCAAGAGACCCAGTACTTC. Protein product: CASGGRPSQETQYF.